The entry below gives a single TCR beta chain sequence along with its context. Its antigen is undetermined. Primers: 60 Vbeta forward and 13 Jbeta reverse. The assay was immunoSEQ multiplex PCR, and TCRdb's table has in-frame clones only and misses some. The data contain 150,000 to 200,000 clones, around four fifths of them singletons. The data derive from a study of cytomegalovirus exposure and HLA in healthy donors. Study results and limitations: With high specificity and sensitivity, the classifier reportedly diagnosed cytomegalovirus status.

The germline V gene encodes CDR1 SQVTM and CDR2 ANQGSEA. V lost 5 bases to trimming and J lost 1 base, with 9 bases between them. The CDR3 loop spans 12 amino acids. The chain couples TRBV29-1 to TRBJ2-7; D is undetermined. The receptor's source is a woman in her 30s in good health and CMV-seropositive. Sequenced material: PBMCs. The DNA of the CDR3 is TGCAGCGTTCTTGGGCAATCCTACGAGCAGTACTTC. Protein: CSVLGQSYEQYF.